Shown below are 6 T cell receptor beta chains from a single sample sequenced in a study of OX40 agonist ivuxolimab in advanced cancers. The library was built by means of the immunoSEQ multiplex PCR assay. Entries here come from immuneACCESS through TCRdb and include only in-frame sequences with V and J called. Some clones fail to appear in such tables; in the studies checked, an unresolved V gene covers under half of the shortfall, and the cause of the remainder is unknown. The sample has about 86,000 clones on record, 91% of them singletons. Approximately 9.3% of the sample lies in the top ten. Sequenced material: CD4+ or CD8+ T cells sorted from blood, taken in a trial of the OX40 agonist ivuxolimab. These receptors were collected from an adult with an advanced solid tumor such as melanoma, head and neck, liver or kidney cancer.

A word on this clone: At one boundary the junction diverges from the germline segment, which might be a read error. The chain recombines TRBV7-7 with TRBJ2-3; TRBD2 aligns across 14 bases. The CDR3 covers 17 residues. Germline V gene lookup returns CDR1 SSHAT and CDR2 FNYEAQ (reference sequence). CDR3: CASSPATSGRGTDTQYF. CDR3 DNA: TGTGCTAGCAGCCCGGCGACTAGCGGGAGGGGGACAGATACGCAGTATTTT.

There are a few counts of this clone. The chain has TRBV19 and TRBJ2-4, with D possibly matching TRBD2 (5 bases). The V end lost 3 bases, the J end lost 7 bases, and 10 bases lay between the germline ends. CDR3 length: 13 residues. Germline V CDR1 and CDR2: LNHDA, SQIVND (reference sequence). CDR3 DNA sequence: TGTGCCAGTAGTATTAGCAGGAGGAACATTCAGTACTTC. Its protein product is CASSISRRNIQYF. The whole variable domain, remainder taken from reference TRBV19 and TRBJ2-4, is DGGITQSPKYLFRKEGQNVTLSCEQNLNHDAMYWYRQDPGQGLRLIYYSQIVNDFQKGDIAEGYSVSREKKESFPLTVTSAQKNPTAFYLCASSISRRNIQYFGAGTRLSVL.

This CDR3 is CASSLDSASYEQYF. The DNA for the CDR3 is TGCGCCAGCAGCTTGGACAGTGCCTCCTACGAGCAGTACTTC. V gene TRBV5-1 combines with J gene TRBJ2-7; no definite D call. The ends were cut back, 0 bases at V and 0 bases at J, with 7 bases in the middle. The CDR3 length is 14 residues. CDR1 and CDR2 (germline): SGHRS, YFSETQ.

This chain links TRBV30 with TRBJ2-2; 7 bases fit TRBD2. The CDR3 consists of 15 residues. V dropped 2 bases and J dropped 1; count of bases not matched to a gene: 4. Germline CDR1 and CDR2: GTSNPN and SVGIG (reference sequence). CDR3 DNA sequence: TGTGCCTGGAGTTGGGCTAGCGGGAACACCGGGGAGCTGTTTTTT. Amino acids: CAWSWASGNTGELFF.

CDR3 sequence reads: CASSQGPAGGYNEQFF. CDR3 coding DNA: TGCGCCAGCAGCCAAGGGCCTGCGGGGGGGTACAATGAGCAGTTCTTC. The rearrangement joins TRBV4-1 to TRBJ2-1; 9 bases map to TRBD2. With V trimmed by 1 base and J by 4 bases, 5 bases remained unmatched. This CDR3 has 16 residues. Germline assignment: CDR1 MGHRA and CDR2 YSYEKL.

This clone was counted only a few times. The chain is built from TRBV4-1 and TRBJ2-1; D not resolved. Deletions cut 5 bases from V and 8 bases from J, with 16 bases between. This CDR3 is 14 amino acids long. The germline CDR1 and CDR2 sequences are MGHRA and YSYEKL. Written as DNA, the CDR3 is TGCGCCAGCAGCACTTCGGGTAATATGTATGAGCAGTTCTTC. Translated: CASSTSGNMYEQFF.